Listed below are T cell receptor beta chains from one sample, sequenced in a study of blood T cells in healthy people across ages. TCRdb re-called the 5' RACE reads through MiXCR, storing one row per CDR3 protein. The table lists about 650,000 distinct CDR3 sequences, about 34% of them singletons. The sample was blood. These receptors originate from a woman aged 80 or older in good health. Both conserved end residues are trimmed from each CDR3. The D gene is left open where the match is weak. Clone size, where shown, is once, few, many, or a class for clones that have expanded.

d_call j_call v_call clone_size cdr3_aa
TRBD1 TRBJ1-5 TRBV7-9 many ASSTWTGTSNQPQH
- TRBJ2-1 TRBV4-3 few ASSQDFRVNEQF
- TRBJ2-1 TRBV20-1 many SALFNNEQF
TRBD2 TRBJ2-5 TRBV11-1 many ASSLMAGGYQETQY
- TRBJ2-3 TRBV29-1 many SVEGDSGGDTQY
- TRBJ1-1 TRBV30 - AWSPPWGTEAF
- TRBJ2-7 TRBV3-1 many ASSHPSSYEQY
- TRBJ2-1 TRBV7-2 few ASSLGGTQNEQF
- TRBJ2-2 TRBV10-3 once AISEAGNTGELF
- TRBJ2-7 TRBV7-2 - ASSLARGSGSYEQY
- TRBJ2-1 TRBV7-2 - ASSLSGTRSF
- - TRBV20-1 - SARDQARSGKTYEQY
TRBD2 TRBJ2-5 TRBV20-1 - SARESGGPRETQY
TRBD1 TRBJ1-4 TRBV4-3 many ASSQDHRQGEKLF
TRBD1 TRBJ2-1 TRBV11-2 many ASSLESGQYNEQF
TRBD1 TRBJ2-7 TRBV9 many ASSPPGTGYDEQY
TRBD1 TRBJ2-7 TRBV28 many ASSRYGQGSYEQY
- TRBJ2-7 TRBV6-5 - ASSYSRTGPDEQY
- TRBJ2-1 TRBV21-1 - ASSKGSDRF
- TRBJ2-1 TRBV15 - ATSRNVLNEQF
- TRBJ1-2 TRBV12-3/TRBV12-4 many ASSTSTVALGYT
TRBD2 TRBJ2-3 TRBV4-1 few ASSSGLAGAATDTQY
- TRBJ2-7 TRBV19 - ASTTSQGLGEQY
TRBD1 TRBJ2-1 TRBV7-2 - ASSSGAGTGGETQF
- TRBJ1-1 TRBV6-5 few ASSYSVDRPIEAF
- TRBJ2-6 TRBV12-3/TRBV12-4 many ASSITGGGANVLT
TRBD2 TRBJ2-1 TRBV20-1 many SARAVSGGPSSYNEQF
- TRBJ1-2 TRBV2 once ASSDLGGYGYGYT
TRBD1 TRBJ2-7 TRBV6-1 many ASIQGTGVGEQY
- TRBJ2-3 TRBV4-3 - ASSQAGELRTDTQY
TRBD1 TRBJ1-2 TRBV15 once ATSGDRVYGYT
- TRBJ1-2 TRBV7-8 - ASSFSGGANGYT
- TRBJ1-6 TRBV7-9 once ASSRGGSSAGNSPLH
- TRBJ1-2 TRBV9 many ASSVDNYGYT
- TRBJ2-7 TRBV29-1 - SVEFSFGDEQY
- TRBJ2-4 TRBV12-3/TRBV12-4 - ASSLETGRPGQY
TRBD1 TRBJ1-5 TRBV5-5 - ASSWDRLERPQH
- TRBJ2-7 TRBV5-1 few ASGLGTYNEQY
TRBD1 TRBJ2-5 TRBV20-1 many SAVGQGGGQY
- TRBJ2-7 TRBV7-9 - ASSLEGTLYEQY
- TRBJ2-3 TRBV5-1 many ASSPSGGGHTDTQY
- TRBJ1-5 TRBV5-1 - ARSLEVGQPQH
- TRBJ2-3 TRBV9 few ASSLTQGGTDTQY
TRBD2 TRBJ2-7 TRBV10-3 - AISLTSGSYEQY